This record concerns one T cell receptor (beta chain) sequence. The sample is drawn from a study of blood T cell repertoires in COVID-19. As for the study in general: From the United States, Italy and Spain came samples of acute and convalescent COVID-19.

Original handling: How many nucleated cells were present was estimated from reference gene primer amplification. Method: immunoSEQ multiplex PCR; TCRdb's copy keeps in-frame clones and lacks some. V and J calls and clone size are those listed in that table; D and trimming were worked out from the DNA. The sample has 450,000 or so clones; around 90% are singletons. The CDR3 totals 15 residues. Germline assignment: CDR1 MNHNY and CDR2 SVGAGI (reference sequence). V shed 2 bases, J shed 6 bases, and the junction held 4 bases outside the gene matches. Sequencing input: peripheral blood. J is TRBJ1-5 and V is TRBV6-6; TRBD1 matches 10 bases. This receptor was obtained from a man aged 18 to 30 with COVID-19, enrolled during active disease. CDR3 sequence: CASSYLGQGFQPQHF. CDR3 coding DNA: TGTGCCAGCAGTTACCTGGGACAGGGGTTTCAGCCCCAGCATTTT.